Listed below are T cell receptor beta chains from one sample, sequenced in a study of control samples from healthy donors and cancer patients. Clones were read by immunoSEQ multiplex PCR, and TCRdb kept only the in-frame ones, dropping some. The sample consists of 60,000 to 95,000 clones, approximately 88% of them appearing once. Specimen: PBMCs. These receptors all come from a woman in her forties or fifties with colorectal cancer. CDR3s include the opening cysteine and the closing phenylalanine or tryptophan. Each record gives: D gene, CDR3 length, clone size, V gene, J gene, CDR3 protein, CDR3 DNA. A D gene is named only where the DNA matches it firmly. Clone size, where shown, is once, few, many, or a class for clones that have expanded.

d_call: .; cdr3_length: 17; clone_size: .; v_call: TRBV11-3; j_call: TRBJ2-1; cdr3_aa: CASSCPGLTAGPNEQFF; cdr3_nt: TGTGCCAGCAGCTGTCCGGGTCTAACGGCGGGTCCCAATGAGCAGTTCTTC
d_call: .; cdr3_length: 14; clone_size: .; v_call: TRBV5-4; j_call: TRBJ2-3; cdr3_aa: CASSPDISTDTQYF; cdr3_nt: TGTGCCAGCAGCCCGGACATCTCCACAGATACGCAGTATTTT
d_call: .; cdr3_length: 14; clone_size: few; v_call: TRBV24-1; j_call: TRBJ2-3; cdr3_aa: CATMTDSGTDTQYF; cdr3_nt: TGTGCCACCATGACGGATAGCGGCACAGATACGCAGTATTTT
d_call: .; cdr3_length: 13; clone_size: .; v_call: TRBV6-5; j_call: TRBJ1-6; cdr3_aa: CASRGTGNSPLHF; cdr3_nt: TGTGCCAGCAGGGGGACCGGAAATTCACCCCTCCACTTT
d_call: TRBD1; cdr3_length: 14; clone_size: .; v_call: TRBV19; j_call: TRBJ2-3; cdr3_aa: CASTPGQGTDTQYF; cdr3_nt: TGTGCCAGTACACCGGGACAGGGGACAGATACGCAGTATTTT
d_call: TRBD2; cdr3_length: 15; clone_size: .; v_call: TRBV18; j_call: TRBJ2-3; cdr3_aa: CASSPSTSGADTQYF; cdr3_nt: TGTGCCAGCTCACCAAGCACTAGCGGAGCAGATACGCAGTATTTT
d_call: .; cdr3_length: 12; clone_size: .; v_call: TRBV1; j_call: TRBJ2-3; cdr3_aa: CTSSQVVDTQYF; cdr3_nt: TGCACCAGCAGCCAGGTGGTCGATACGCAGTATTTT
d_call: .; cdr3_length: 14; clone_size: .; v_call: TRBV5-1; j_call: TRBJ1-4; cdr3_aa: CASSLEQGGEKLFF; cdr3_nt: TGCGCCAGCAGCTTGGAACAGGGAGGGGAAAAACTGTTTTTT
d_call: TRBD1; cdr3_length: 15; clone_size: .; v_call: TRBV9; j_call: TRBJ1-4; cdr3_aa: CASSVAGGQSEKLFF; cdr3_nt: TGTGCCAGCAGCGTAGCAGGGGGGCAATCCGAAAAACTGTTTTTT
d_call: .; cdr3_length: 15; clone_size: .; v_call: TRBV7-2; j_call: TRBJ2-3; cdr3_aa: CASSPGLGQSDTQYF; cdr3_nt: TGTGCCAGCAGCCCCGGACTCGGCCAATCAGATACGCAGTATTTT
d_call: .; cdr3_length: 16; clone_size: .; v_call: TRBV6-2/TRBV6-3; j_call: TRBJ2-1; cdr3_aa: CASSWGPGLPYNEQFF; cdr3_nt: TGTGCCAGCAGTTGGGGGCCGGGACTTCCTTACAATGAGCAGTTCTTC
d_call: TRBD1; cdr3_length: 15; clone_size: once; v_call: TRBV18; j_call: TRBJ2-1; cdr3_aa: CASSPGTGHYNEQFF; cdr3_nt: TGTGCCAGCTCGCCAGGGACAGGTCACTACAATGAGCAGTTCTTC
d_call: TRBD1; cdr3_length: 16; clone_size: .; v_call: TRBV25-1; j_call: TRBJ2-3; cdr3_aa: CASSEDRGFFGDTQYF; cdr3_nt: TGTGCCAGCAGTGAAGACAGGGGGTTTTTCGGAGATACGCAGTATTTT
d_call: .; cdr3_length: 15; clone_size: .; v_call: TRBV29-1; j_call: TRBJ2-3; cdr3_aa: CSVEDQAQGTDTQYF; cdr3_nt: TGCAGCGTTGAGGATCAGGCGCAAGGCACAGATACGCAGTATTTT
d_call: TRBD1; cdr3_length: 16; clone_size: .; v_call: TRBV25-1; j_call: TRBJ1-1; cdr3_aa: CASSATGDSPNTEAFF; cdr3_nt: TGTGCCAGCAGTGCGACAGGGGATTCTCCGAACACTGAAGCTTTCTTT
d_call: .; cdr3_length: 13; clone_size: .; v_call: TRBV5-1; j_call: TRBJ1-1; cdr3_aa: CASSFSQGTEAFF; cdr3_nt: TGCGCCAGCAGCTTCAGTCAGGGCACTGAAGCTTTCTTT
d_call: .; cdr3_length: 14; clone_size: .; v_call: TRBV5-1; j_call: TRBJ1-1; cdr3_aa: CASSFSGRNTEAFF; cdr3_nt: TGCGCCAGCAGCTTTTCGGGGCGAAACACTGAAGCTTTCTTT
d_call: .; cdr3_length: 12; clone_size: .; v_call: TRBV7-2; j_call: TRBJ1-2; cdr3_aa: CASSVPRSGYTF; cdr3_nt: TGTGCCAGCAGCGTCCCTCGGTCTGGCTACACCTTC
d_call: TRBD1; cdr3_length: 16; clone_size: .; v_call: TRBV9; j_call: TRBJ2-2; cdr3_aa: CASSADRVLETGELFF; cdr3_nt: TGTGCCAGCAGCGCTGACAGGGTCTTGGAGACCGGGGAGCTGTTTTTT
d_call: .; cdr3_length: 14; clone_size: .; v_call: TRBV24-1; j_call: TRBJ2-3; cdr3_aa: CATSDPLSGYTQYF; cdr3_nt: TGTGCCACCAGTGATCCGCTGAGCGGGTATACGCAGTATTTT
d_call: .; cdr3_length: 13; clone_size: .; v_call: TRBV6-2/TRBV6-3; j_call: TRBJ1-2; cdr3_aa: CASSRAGLEGYTF; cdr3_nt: TGTGCCAGCAGTCGCGCGGGTCTGGAGGGCTACACCTTC
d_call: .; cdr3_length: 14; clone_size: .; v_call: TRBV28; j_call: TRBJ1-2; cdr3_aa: CASSSEWEGRGYTF; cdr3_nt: TGTGCCAGCAGTTCCGAATGGGAGGGTCGGGGCTACACCTTC
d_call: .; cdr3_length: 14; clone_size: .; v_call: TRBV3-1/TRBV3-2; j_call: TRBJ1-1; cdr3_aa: CASSQAGHDTEAFF; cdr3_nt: TGTGCCAGCAGCCAAGCGGGACATGACACTGAAGCTTTCTTT
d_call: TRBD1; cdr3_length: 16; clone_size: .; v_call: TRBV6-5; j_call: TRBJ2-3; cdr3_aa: CASSYSPRQGADTQYF; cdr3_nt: TGTGCCAGCAGTTACTCTCCCCGACAGGGTGCAGATACGCAGTATTTT
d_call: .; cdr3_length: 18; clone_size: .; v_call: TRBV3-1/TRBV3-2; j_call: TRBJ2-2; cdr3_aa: CASSQDTPPPTGPGELFF; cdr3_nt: TGTGCCAGCAGCCAAGACACCCCTCCCCCGACAGGCCCCGGGGAGCTGTTTTTT
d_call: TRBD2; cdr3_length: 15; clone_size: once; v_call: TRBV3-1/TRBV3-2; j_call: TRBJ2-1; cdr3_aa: CASSLSGGASNEQFF; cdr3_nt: TGTGCCAGCAGCCTTAGCGGGGGGGCTAGTAATGAGCAGTTCTTC
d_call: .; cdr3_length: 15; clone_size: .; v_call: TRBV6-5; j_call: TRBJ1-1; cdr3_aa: CASSYSGQTNTEAFF; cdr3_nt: TGTGCCAGCAGTTACTCAGGACAAACGAACACTGAAGCTTTCTTT
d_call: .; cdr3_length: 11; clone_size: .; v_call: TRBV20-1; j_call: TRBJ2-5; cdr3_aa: CSAPRSETQYF; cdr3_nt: TGCAGTGCTCCCCGGTCGGAGACCCAGTACTTC
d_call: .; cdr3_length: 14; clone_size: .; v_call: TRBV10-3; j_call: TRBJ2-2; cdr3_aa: CAIRDVPNTGELFF; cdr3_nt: TGTGCCATCAGAGACGTCCCTAACACCGGGGAGCTGTTTTTT
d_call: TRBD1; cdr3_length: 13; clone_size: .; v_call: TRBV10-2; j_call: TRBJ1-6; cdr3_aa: CASRDRGNSPLHF; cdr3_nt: TGCGCCAGCCGGGACAGGGGCAATTCACCCCTCCACTTT
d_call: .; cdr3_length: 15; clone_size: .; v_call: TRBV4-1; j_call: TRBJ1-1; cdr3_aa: CASSQDPASSTEAFF; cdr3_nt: TGCGCCAGCAGCCAAGATCCGGCGTCAAGCACTGAAGCTTTCTTT
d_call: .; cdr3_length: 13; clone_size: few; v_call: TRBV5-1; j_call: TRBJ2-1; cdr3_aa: CASSLGQPNEQFF; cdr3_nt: TGCGCCAGCAGCTTGGGACAGCCCAATGAGCAGTTCTTC
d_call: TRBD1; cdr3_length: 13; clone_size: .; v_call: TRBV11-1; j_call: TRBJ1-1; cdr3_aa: CASRSTGAGEAFF; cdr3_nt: TGTGCCAGCAGATCAACAGGGGCGGGTGAAGCTTTCTTT
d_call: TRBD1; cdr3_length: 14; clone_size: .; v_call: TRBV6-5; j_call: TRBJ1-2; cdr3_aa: CASRGTGWSLGYTF; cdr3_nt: TGTGCCAGCAGGGGGACAGGGTGGTCCCTTGGCTACACCTTC
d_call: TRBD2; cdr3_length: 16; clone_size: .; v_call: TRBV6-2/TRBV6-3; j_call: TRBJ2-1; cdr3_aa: CASSYSLGLAVSEQFF; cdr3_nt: TGTGCCAGCAGTTACTCTTTGGGACTAGCGGTTTCTGAGCAGTTCTTC